The next 18 T cell receptor beta chains were all read from a single sample in a study of blood T cell repertoires in COVID-19. The method was immunoSEQ multiplex PCR; TCRdb's version includes in-frame clones alone and lacks a portion of them. The sample lists about 380,000 clones; roughly 77% were seen once. What was sequenced was peripheral blood. These TCRs come from a human donor with acute or convalescent COVID-19. The donor label of this sample is uncertain.

The rearrangement uses TRBV4-1 and TRBJ1-6, with 7 bases fitting TRBD1. In germline, CDR1 is MGHRA, CDR2 YSYEKL. V gave up 3 bases and J gave up 5 bases; unmatched junction bases: 7. The CDR3 loop spans 16 amino acids. The CDR3 reads CASSHEQGLDNSPLHF. The CDR3 bases are TGCGCCAGCAGCCACGAACAGGGGCTCGATAATTCACCCCTCCACTTT.

J is TRBJ1-2 and V is TRBV7-2, with D possibly being TRBD1 (6 bases). The germline CDR1 and CDR2 sequences are SGHTA and FQGNSA. The V end was cut by 3 bases, the J end by 6 bases, with 14 bases between. The CDR3 contains 14 residues. CDR3 DNA: TGTGCCAGCAGCTTTCAGAGGGGGATGCATGGCTACACCTTC. It codes for CASSFQRGMHGYTF.

The chain combines TRBV6-6 with TRBJ1-2; D not resolved. The CDR3 is made up of 12 amino acids. Looked up from germline, CDR1 is MNHNY and CDR2 is SVGAGI (reference sequence). V lost 2 bases and J 6 bases, leaving 7 bases between the germline ends. CDR3 in DNA: TGTGCCAGCAGTTACCCTCCAGATGGCTACACCTTC. Translating it yields CASSYPPDGYTF.

V usage is TRBV7-9 and J usage is TRBJ2-1; 9 bases are a match to TRBD2. V trimming: 6 bases; J trimming: 9 bases; junction bases outside the gene matches: 15. The CDR3 is made up of 16 amino acids. Germline V gives CDR1 SEHNR, CDR2 FQNEAQ (reference sequence). CDR3 sequence reads: CASRVGAGGPSAEQFF. CDR3 bases: TGTGCCAGCAGGGTCGGGGCGGGAGGGCCCTCGGCTGAGCAGTTCTTC.

The genes are TRBV6-5 and TRBJ2-1; a possible D gene is TRBD1 (5 bases). V lost 2 bases and J lost 10, with 21 bases in between. Germline V gene sequence: CDR1 MNHEY, CDR2 SVGAGI. The CDR3 covers 16 residues. CDR3 sequence: CASSYGAGHGLGEQFF. CDR3 bases: TGTGCCAGCAGTTACGGGGCAGGGCATGGCCTGGGCGAGCAGTTCTTC.

The chain employs TRBV5-4 and TRBJ1-1; TRBD1 might be the D (5 bases). This CDR3 contains 12 residues. V was pared by 7 bases and J by 3 bases, with 10 bases between. Germline CDR1 SGHNT, CDR2 YYREEE (reference sequence). The chain's CDR3 is CASGRGYTEAFF. The CDR3 bases are TGTGCCAGCGGGCGGGGGTACACTGAAGCTTTCTTT.

The genes are TRBV18 and TRBJ2-2, with D unclear. The CDR3 has 14 amino acids. Germline lookup yields CDR1 KGHSH and CDR2 LQKENI. The V end was cut by 4 bases, the J end by 1 base, with 7 bases between. CDR3 DNA sequence: TGTGCCAGCTCACTCCGACAGAACACCGGGGAGCTGTTTTTT. It codes for CASSLRQNTGELFF.

This CDR3 is CASSQEGVQGAVLYGYTF. CDR3 nucleotide sequence: TGTGCCAGCAGCCAAGAGGGGGTACAGGGGGCAGTTCTCTATGGCTACACCTTC. The chain recombines TRBV4-2 with TRBJ1-2; 9 positions agree with TRBD1. Unmatched junction bases numbered 12, after V lost 0 bases and J lost 4 bases. CDR3 length equals 18 residues. Germline V gives CDR1 LGHNA, CDR2 YNFKEQ.

This clone was detected once. The chain couples TRBV9 to TRBJ2-3, with 7 bases identical to TRBD1. Germline V gene data show CDR1 as SGDLS and CDR2 as YYNGEE. There are 15 residues in the CDR3. The junction had 5 bases not matched to a gene; V was cut back by 4 bases and J by 0 bases. CDR3 sequence reads: CASSFRDSSTDTQYF. The CDR3 DNA is TGTGCCAGCAGCTTCCGGGACAGTAGCACAGATACGCAGTATTTT.

The rearrangement joins TRBV11-2 to TRBJ1-1; 8 nucleotides match TRBD1. V lost 4 bases, J lost 6 bases, and 10 bases stayed unmatched. This CDR3 comprises 15 residues. In germline, CDR1 is SGHAT, CDR2 FQNNGV. CDR3: CASSSNRGGLAEAFF. The CDR3 DNA reads as TGTGCCAGCAGCTCTAACAGGGGGGGGCTGGCTGAAGCTTTCTTT.

The CDR3 DNA is TGTGCCAGCAGCTCCCAGGGGGAGGCGGCGGCTGTCTACACCTTC. It encodes CASSSQGEAAAVYTF. V usage is TRBV7-8 and J usage is TRBJ1-2; 7 nucleotides line up with TRBD1. The CDR3 has 15 residues. After removal of 4 bases from V and 10 bases from J, the junction contained 15 bases not matched to a gene. Germline CDR1 and CDR2: SGHVS and FQNEAQ. The whole variable domain, remainder taken from reference TRBV7-8 and TRBJ1-2, is GAGVSQSPRYKVAKRGQDVALRCDPISGHVSLFWYQQALGQGPEFLTYFQNEAQLDKSGLPSDRFFAERPEGSVSTLKIQRTQQEDSAVYLCASSSQGEAAAVYTFGSGTRLTVV.

V and J are TRBV28 and TRBJ1-1; 9 bases line up with TRBD1. The CDR3 consists of 17 residues. Trimming removed 2 bases from V and 3 bases from J; junction bases left unmatched: 10. Germline CDR1 reads MDHEN; CDR2 reads SYDVKM. The CDR3 region is CASSLPGQGPLDTEAFF. CDR3 nucleotide sequence: TGTGCCAGCAGTTTACCGGGACAGGGCCCTTTGGACACTGAAGCTTTCTTT.

The rearrangement joins TRBV18 to TRBJ1-3, with D unclear. This CDR3 is 14 amino acids long. Germline assignment: CDR1 KGHSH and CDR2 LQKENI. V lost 4 bases, J lost 4 bases, and 11 bases lay in between. The CDR3 reads CASSLLSDGNTIYF. In DNA, the CDR3 is TGTGCCAGCTCACTTCTCAGCGACGGAAACACCATATATTTT.

This chain uses TRBV11-1 with TRBJ1-2; 7 bases agree with TRBD1. The CDR3 contains 15 residues. J gave up 8 bases and V 5 bases, and 14 bases lay outside the gene matches. Germline assignment: CDR1 SGHAT and CDR2 FQDESV (reference sequence). The CDR3 DNA is TGTGCCAGCAGCCAGACCCGACAGGGTTTGGGCGGCTACACCTTC. Translated: CASSQTRQGLGGYTF.

The genes are TRBV6-5 and TRBJ2-7, with 7 bases that match TRBD2. The CDR3 sequence is 14 residues long. Germline CDR1 MNHEY, CDR2 SVGAGI. V lost 5 bases, J lost 0 bases, and 4 bases stayed unmatched. The CDR3 loop is CASSNGRSSYEQYF. DNA of the CDR3: TGTGCCAGCAGTAACGGGAGGAGCTCCTACGAGCAGTACTTC.

This chain links TRBV3-1 (or the pseudogene TRBV3-2) with TRBJ1-2; TRBD1 agrees at 9 bases. The germline V gene has CDR1 LGHDT and CDR2 YNNKEL (reference sequence). The CDR3 length is 17 residues. V lost 1 base, J lost 1 base, and 7 bases stayed unmatched. CDR3 amino acids: CASSQGHRGRGNYGYTF. The CDR3 coding sequence is TGTGCCAGCAGCCAAGGTCACAGGGGGCGGGGTAACTATGGCTACACCTTC.

This chain joins TRBV5-4 and TRBJ1-1; D is possibly TRBD1 (5 bases). CDR3 size: 14 residues. With 4 bases removed from V and 4 bases from J, the gap between germline ends came to 14 bases. Germline CDR1 SGHNT, CDR2 YYREEE (reference sequence). The CDR3 sequence is CASSAPGVGTEAFF. CDR3 coding DNA: TGTGCCAGCAGCGCGCCGGGGGTGGGCACTGAAGCTTTCTTT. Drawing the rest from reference TRBV5-4 and TRBJ1-1, the complete variable domain is ETGVTQSPTHLIKTRGQQVTLRCSSQSGHNTVSWYQQALGQGPQFIFQYYREEENGRGNFPPRFSGLQFPNYSSELNVNALELDDSALYLCASSAPGVGTEAFFGQGTRLTVV.

The chain recombines TRBV13 with TRBJ1-2; TRBD1 matches 8 bases. V lost 0 bases, J lost 3 bases, and 6 bases stayed unmatched. CDR1 and CDR2 (germline): PRHDT, FYEKMQ (reference sequence). The CDR3 extends over 16 amino acids. DNA of the CDR3: TGTGCCAGCAGCTTAGGGTCAGGGGGCGAAGACTATGGCTACACCTTC. As protein: CASSLGSGGEDYGYTF.